Following are 23 T cell receptor beta chains from one sample sequenced in a study of cytomegalovirus exposure and HLA in healthy donors. Use of 60 Vbeta and 13 Jbeta primers characterized the PCR. TCRdb's copy holds only in-frame clones and misses some; the assay was immunoSEQ multiplex PCR. The data contain tens of thousands of clones, about 9.4% of them singletons. What was sequenced was PBMCs. These TCRs come from a man aged 60-69 years in good health and CMV-seropositive.

This clone was seen many times. The V and J genes are TRBV6-1 and TRBJ2-7; D may be TRBD2 (6 bases). The length of the CDR3 is 15 residues. CDR1 and CDR2 from the germline V gene are MNHNS and SASEGT. V was pared by 0 bases and J by 3 bases, with 12 bases between. In DNA form, the CDR3 reads TGTGCCAGCAGTGAAGCCCTCCCGGGGGACTACGAGCAGTACTTC. Encoded protein: CASSEALPGDYEQYF.

This clone was observed a few times. The genes are TRBV15 and TRBJ1-5; tentatively, D is TRBD1 (6 bases). The CDR3 length is 14 residues. Per the germline V gene, CDR1 is LNHNV and CDR2 is YYDKDF (reference sequence). V lost 5 bases, J lost 3 bases, and 11 bases lay in between. CDR3 DNA: TGTGCCACCAGCGAACAGGGAGCCAATCAGCCCCAGCATTTT. Translated: CATSEQGANQPQHF.

This sequence joins TRBV11-2 and TRBJ2-7; maybe TRBD1 (5 bases). This CDR3 is built from 11 residues. Trimming left V 3 bases short and J 7 bases short, with 7 bases between. In germline, CDR1 is SGHAT, CDR2 FQNNGV. Here the CDR3 DNA reads TGTGCCAGCAGCTTCACAGGAGAGCAGTACGTC. Translation: CASSFTGEQYV.

The sample holds a few counts of this clone. The chain links TRBV5-1 to TRBJ1-3; possibly TRBD1 for D (5 bases). The CDR3 runs to 15 residues. Germline V gives CDR1 SGHRS, CDR2 YFSETQ. Trimming removed 4 bases from V and 4 bases from J, with 15 bases in between. CDR3: CASSIDRPSGNTIYF. As DNA, the CDR3 is TGCGCCAGCAGCATAGACAGACCTTCGGGAAACACCATATATTTT.

A few counts support this clone. The chain is built from TRBV10-3 and TRBJ2-1, with a tentative D call TRBD2 (6 bases). From germline, CDR1 is ENHRY and CDR2 SYGVKD. The V gene lost 0 bases and the J gene lost 10 bases, with 22 bases spanning the gap. This CDR3 contains 17 residues. CDR3 loop: CAISESGVSGVEGEQFF. The DNA for the CDR3 is TGTGCCATCAGTGAGTCGGGGGTATCGGGAGTTGAAGGGGAGCAGTTCTTC.

The V gene is TRBV19, the J gene TRBJ2-2; 8 bases align to TRBD2. The trim removed 0 bases at V and 4 bases at J, leaving 4 bases unmatched. The CDR3 sequence is 16 residues long. Germline-derived CDR1 and CDR2 are LNHDA and SQIVND (reference sequence). CDR3 sequence (DNA): TGTGCCAGTAGTATAGATCCGGGAGGGGCCACCGGGGAGCTGTTTTTT. This encodes CASSIDPGGATGELFF.

This clone was counted a few times. The CDR3 is CASSPGRGDQPQHF. The CDR3 bases are TGTGCCAGCTCACCCGGACGGGGTGATCAGCCCCAGCATTTT. The chain combines TRBV18 with TRBJ1-5, with D hard to call. The CDR3 runs 14 residues. Trimming left V 3 bases short and J 5 bases short, with 11 bases between. The germline gives CDR1 KGHSH, CDR2 LQKENI.

In this sample, this clone turned up a few times. In DNA form, the CDR3 reads TGTGCCAGCAGCTGGACTGGCTACAATGAGCAGTTCTTC. This encodes CASSWTGYNEQFF. The genes are TRBV5-4 and TRBJ2-1; D might be TRBD2 (5 bases). With 3 bases removed from V and 3 bases from J, the gap between germline ends came to 7 bases. CDR1 and CDR2 (germline): SGHNT, YYREEE (reference sequence). This CDR3 has 13 residues.

This clone has a handful of counts. The V call is TRBV19, the J call TRBJ2-7, with 10 bases aligning to TRBD2. Germline values: CDR1 LNHDA, CDR2 SQIVND (reference sequence). After removal of 8 bases from V and 3 bases from J, the junction contained 7 bases not matched to a gene. The CDR3 contains 14 residues. The CDR3 DNA follows: TGTGCCAGTGGCCTAAGCGGGAGGGTCTACGAGCAGTACTTC. Its translation: CASGLSGRVYEQYF. Full variable domain (outside the CDR3, taken from reference TRBV19 and TRBJ2-7): DGGITQSPKYLFRKEGQNVTLSCEQNLNHDAMYWYRQDPGQGLRLIYYSQIVNDFQKGDIAEGYSVSREKKESFPLTVTSAQKNPTAFYLCASGLSGRVYEQYFGPGTRLTVT.

The chain recombines TRBV9 with TRBJ2-1; 10 positions agree with TRBD2. The germline V gene encodes CDR1 SGDLS and CDR2 YYNGEE. The ends lost 7 bases at V and 3 bases at J; junction bases unmatched: 4. The CDR3 spans 14 residues. In DNA, the CDR3 is TGTGCCAGCGAGATAGCGGGAGGCTACAATGAGCAGTTCTTC. It specifies CASEIAGGYNEQFF. Drawing the rest from reference TRBV9 and TRBJ2-1, the complete variable domain is DSGVTQTPKHLITATGQRVTLRCSPRSGDLSVYWYQQSLDQGLQFLIQYYNGEERAKGNILERFSAQQFPDLHSELNLSSLELGDSALYFCASEIAGGYNEQFFGPGTRLTVL.

J is TRBJ1-1 and V is TRBV10-3; D is possibly TRBD1 (6 bases). The V end lost 7 bases, the J end lost 0 bases, and 9 bases lay between the germline ends. Germline values: CDR1 ENHRY, CDR2 SYGVKD. There are 13 residues in the CDR3. The CDR3 is CAITDSLNTEAFF. As DNA, the CDR3 is TGTGCCATCACGGACAGTTTGAACACTGAAGCTTTCTTT.

The chain couples TRBV6-6 to TRBJ1-1; D gene ambiguous. The CDR3 covers 14 residues. V dropped 5 bases and J dropped 7 bases, with 17 bases sitting between them. From germline, CDR1 is MNHNY and CDR2 SVGAGI (reference sequence). DNA for the CDR3: TGTGCCAGCAGTCGACTACGGGGTTCGGGTGAAGCTTTCTTT. It translates to CASSRLRGSGEAFF.

The chain carries TRBV5-1 and TRBJ1-1, with D unresolved. Trimming left V 0 bases short and J 5 bases short, with 11 bases between. The CDR3 contains 14 residues. The germline CDR1 and CDR2 sequences are SGHRS and YFSETQ. CDR3 loop: CASSLEVWATEAFF. The CDR3 coding sequence is TGCGCCAGCAGCTTGGAGGTCTGGGCTACTGAAGCTTTCTTT.

Only a few counts were recorded for this clone. V and J are TRBV6-5 and TRBJ2-7; TRBD2 agrees at 11 bases. Germline CDR1 MNHEY, CDR2 SVGAGI. J was trimmed by 0 bases and V by 4 bases; bases with no gene match: 2. This CDR3 is built from 15 residues. For the CDR3, the DNA is TGTGCCAGCAGTTTGACTAGCGGGGTCTCCTACGAGCAGTACTTC. Protein product: CASSLTSGVSYEQYF.

This clone was seen a few times. The V gene is TRBV18, the J gene TRBJ2-3; the match to TRBD2 covers 12 bases. The CDR3 consists of 16 residues. The V and J ends lost 6 bases and 2 bases, in that order; junction bases with no gene match: 6. CDR1 and CDR2 (germline): KGHSH, LQKENI. The DNA of the CDR3 is TGTGCCAGCTCTTCACTAGCGGGGGGATACACAGATACGCAGTATTTT. As protein: CASSSLAGGYTDTQYF.

The rearrangement links TRBV5-4 to TRBJ1-2; D is perhaps TRBD1 (6 bases). Between the trimmed V and J ends, which lost 2 bases and 5 bases, there was a span of 10 bases. The CDR3 has 13 residues. CDR1 and CDR2 from the germline V gene are SGHNT and YYREEE (reference sequence). CDR3 protein: CASSFGGQYGYTF. DNA of the CDR3: TGTGCCAGCAGCTTCGGGGGGCAATATGGCTACACCTTC.

This clone turned up a few times. This chain joins TRBV5-1 and TRBJ2-5, with 14 bases matching TRBD2. Germline values: CDR1 SGHRS, CDR2 YFSETQ. This CDR3 has 16 amino acids. The J segment lost 4 bases and the V segment lost 4 bases, leaving 6 bases of the junction unmatched. This chain's CDR3 is CASSPGLAGAGETQYF. For the CDR3, the DNA is TGCGCCAGCAGCCCGGGACTAGCGGGAGCTGGAGAGACCCAGTACTTC. The full variable domain, rest sourced from reference TRBV5-1 and TRBJ2-5, is KAGVTQTPRYLIKTRGQQVTLSCSPISGHRSVSWYQQTPGQGLQFLFEYFSETQRNKGNFPGRFSGRQFSNSRSEMNVSTLELGDSALYLCASSPGLAGAGETQYFGPGTRLLVL.

This clone was counted only a few times. At the DNA level, this CDR3 is encoded by other sequences in the same sample as well. This chain connects TRBV5-1 to TRBJ1-1, with 7 bases that match TRBD1. The J segment lost 1 base and the V segment lost 2 bases, leaving 2 bases of the junction unmatched. Per the germline V gene, CDR1 is SGHRS and CDR2 is YFSETQ. This CDR3 is built from 14 residues. Written as DNA, the CDR3 is TGCGCCAGCAGCTTCGGGACAGCGAACACTGAAGCTTTCTTT. Amino acid sequence: CASSFGTANTEAFF.

The J gene is TRBJ2-2, the V gene TRBV5-1, with 7 bases matching TRBD2. This CDR3 is built from 14 residues. Germline CDR1 reads SGHRS; CDR2 reads YFSETQ. Trimming took 0 bases from V and 7 from J; bases not matched to a gene: 3. CDR3 sequence (DNA): TGCGCCAGCAGCTTGGCCGGACTAGTCGGGGAGCTGTTTTTT. Its translation is CASSLAGLVGELFF.

This chain uses TRBV6-5 with TRBJ1-5; possible D gene TRBD1, 6 bases. Trimming removed 5 bases at V and 9 bases at J, with 17 bases between. The CDR3 consists of 14 residues. CDR1 and CDR2 from the germline V gene are MNHEY and SVGAGI. CDR3 in amino acids: CASSDMSGQRPQHF. The CDR3 DNA reads TGTGCCAGCAGTGATATGTCAGGACAGAGGCCCCAGCATTTT.

This clone was recorded a few times. The chain recombines TRBV11-2 with TRBJ1-6; the D is unclear. The CDR3 covers 14 residues. V was clipped by 5 bases and J by 5 bases, with 10 bases between them. CDR1 and CDR2 (germline): SGHAT, FQNNGV. The CDR3: CASSLSLDNSPLHF. The DNA of the CDR3 is TGTGCCAGCAGCCTAAGTTTAGATAATTCACCCCTCCACTTT.

This clone was recorded many times. The chain links TRBV7-6 to TRBJ1-6, with 7 bases lining up with TRBD1. CDR1 and CDR2 (germline): SGHVS, FNYEAQ. The V segment lost 1 base and the J segment 7 bases; nucleotides outside the gene matches: 13. This CDR3 is 18 amino acids long. CDR3 residues: CASSLDLPTGSLNSPLHF. The CDR3, as DNA: TGTGCCAGCAGCTTAGATCTCCCGACAGGGAGCCTCAATTCACCCCTCCACTTT.

The chain has TRBV13 and TRBJ1-2; 7 bases line up with TRBD1. The CDR3 is 16 amino acids. Germline V lookup: CDR1 PRHDT, CDR2 FYEKMQ (reference sequence). V shed 4 bases and J 8 bases; nucleotides not matched to a gene: 16. CDR3 sequence: CASSSISTGPRWGYTF. CDR3 coding DNA: TGTGCCAGCAGCTCCATATCGACAGGGCCAAGATGGGGCTACACCTTC.